Below, one T cell receptor (beta chain) is given with its context. No antigen is known for it. These data belong to a study of vaccination and CD4 T cells after COVID-19. Background on the study: Three convalescent patients underwent sampling at day 14 and then at days 161 to 241 post-vaccination, the study reports. The cells in question were stimulated using overlapping spike peptides derived from SARS-CoV-2, HCoV-NL63, HCoV-OC43 and HCoV-229E.

With the Oncomine TCR Beta short-read assay, DNA from cultured CD4+ T cells was sequenced. Genomic DNA from cultured CD4+ T cells was extracted. TCRdb fed the PCR reads into MiXCR, producing one record per CDR3 protein. The data hold fewer than 25,000 distinct CDR3 sequences, with 42% observed a single time. Time point defined: late sampling 161 to 241 days after vaccination in a few convalescent patients. Sample treatment: approximately 9-day PBMC culture with coronavirus spike peptide pools or control peptides (ViraFEST assay). The V gene's germline CDR1 is MNHEY and CDR2 SMNVEV (reference sequence). V shed 5 bases and J shed 6 bases, with 8 bases lying between them. The CDR3 contains 12 residues. Regarding the study as a whole: Convalescent patients saw a median about 86% of their reactive clones show up only after vaccination.

Material: CD4+ T cells from blood, cultured in vitro, obtained about 7 months after SARS-CoV-2 vaccination. This TCR was recovered from a human donor who had recovered from COVID-19. J is TRBJ1-5 and V is TRBV27; D unresolved. CDR3 in DNA: TGTGCCAGCAGTACCCCGGGTCAGCCCCAGCATTTT. As protein: CASSTPGQPQHF.